Shown below are 32 T cell receptor beta chains from a single sample sequenced in a study of shared clonotypes between healthy human individuals (dated by TCRdb to the early 2020s). Library generation was performed with the immunoSEQ multiplex PCR assay. Entries here come from immuneACCESS through TCRdb and include only in-frame sequences with V and J called. Some clones fail to appear in such tables; in the studies checked, an unresolved V gene covers under half of the shortfall, and the cause of the remainder is unknown. In this sample the table shows about 2.1 million clones, approximately 94% of which occur a single time. The top ten constitute more than 1.5% of the sample. CD8 naive samples were CD45RO-negative cells positively selected for CCR7, giving a CD45RA+CCR7+ population that excluded TemRA cells. Sequenced input: naive CD8+ T cells from PBMCs. Per the publication, the cell subset or site label means: CD45RA+CCR7+. These receptors were taken from a young man in good health. Some clones in this sample may be carry-over from other donors' samples.

In the case of this clone: At one of its ends the junction is not consistent with the germline gene, which may arise from a read error. The rearrangement links TRBV6-5 to TRBJ2-5, with D perhaps matching TRBD1 or TRBD2 (5 bases each). Germline lookup yields CDR1 MNHEY and CDR2 SVGAGI. This CDR3 is built from 10 residues. As DNA, the CDR3 is TGCCTCAGTGGGACAGAGACCCAGTACTTC. Translated: CLSGTETQYF.

This clone has only one observation. The chain is built from TRBV28 and TRBJ1-2, with TRBD1 matching 9 bases. The trim removed 6 bases at V and 3 bases at J, leaving 8 bases unmatched. CDR1 and CDR2 from the germline V gene are MDHEN and SYDVKM. The CDR3 sequence is 15 residues long. Here the CDR3 DNA reads TGTGCCAGCAGGATACCGGGACAGGGCGACTATGGCTACACCTTC. It codes for CASRIPGQGDYGYTF.

The chain employs TRBV18 and TRBJ2-2; 8 bases match TRBD1. From germline, CDR1 is KGHSH and CDR2 LQKENI. The CDR3 has 16 amino acids. V gave up 3 bases and J gave up 3 bases; unmatched junction bases: 6. The CDR3: CASSPGQGLYTGELFF. The CDR3 bases are TGTGCCAGCTCACCCGGACAGGGCTTGTACACCGGGGAGCTGTTTTTT. Filled out from reference TRBV18 and TRBJ2-2, the complete variable domain reads NAGVMQNPRHLVRRRGQEARLRCSPMKGHSHVYWYRQLPEEGLKFMVYLQKENIIDESGMPKERFSAEFPKEGPSILRIQQVVRGDSAAYFCASSPGQGLYTGELFFGEGSRLTVL.

The chain uses TRBV15 and TRBJ1-1; maybe TRBD1 (5 bases). The V gene's germline CDR1 is LNHNV and CDR2 YYDKDF (reference sequence). V was pared by 3 bases and J by 3 bases, with 11 bases between. This CDR3 contains 14 residues. The CDR3 bases are TGTGCCACCAGCAGCAGGGTTAGTGACACTGAAGCTTTCTTT. As protein: CATSSRVSDTEAFF. The whole variable domain, remainder taken from reference TRBV15 and TRBJ1-1, is DAMVIQNPRYQVTQFGKPVTLSCSQTLNHNVMYWYQQKSSQAPKLLFHYYDKDFNNEADTPDNFQSRRPNTSFCFLDIRSPGLGDTAMYLCATSSRVSDTEAFFGQGTRLTVV.

J is TRBJ2-3 and V is TRBV11-2, with D possibly being TRBD2 (6 bases). Germline V gene data show CDR1 as SGHAT and CDR2 as FQNNGV. CDR3 length equals 16 residues. V was trimmed by 2 bases and J by 0 bases, leaving 12 bases between them. CDR3 DNA sequence: TGTGCCAGCAGCTTACTAAGCGGACTAAGCACAGATACGCAGTATTTT. Its protein product is CASSLLSGLSTDTQYF.

The chain is built from TRBV4-1 and TRBJ2-4; no reliable D call. Germline V gene data show CDR1 as MGHRA and CDR2 as YSYEKL. This CDR3 has 15 residues. The V end lost 0 bases, the J end lost 8 bases, and 14 bases lay between the germline ends. The CDR3 sequence: CASSQEEPTAYIQYF. CDR3 nucleotide sequence: TGCGCCAGCAGCCAAGAGGAACCTACCGCCTACATTCAGTACTTC.

This clone was counted a single time. The V and J genes are TRBV5-6 and TRBJ1-2; TRBD1 matches 7 bases. The CDR3 loop spans 13 amino acids. V trimming: 4 bases; J trimming: 4 bases; junction bases outside the gene matches: 4. Germline CDR1 SGHDT, CDR2 YYEEEE. The CDR3 DNA follows: TGTGCCAGCAGCACGACAGGGCTCTATGGCTACACCTTC. This encodes CASSTTGLYGYTF.

The chain links TRBV4-2 to TRBJ2-1, with D uncertain. Germline V CDR1 and CDR2: LGHNA, YNFKEQ. Deletions cut 2 bases from V and 7 bases from J, with 9 bases between. The CDR3 extends over 13 amino acids. CDR3 region: CASSQQSWNEQFF. CDR3 sequence (DNA): TGTGCCAGCAGCCAACAGTCTTGGAATGAGCAGTTCTTC.

The chain recombines TRBV27 with TRBJ2-7, with 7 bases that match TRBD1. With V trimmed by 6 bases and J by 0 bases, 11 bases remained unmatched. Germline CDR1 MNHEY, CDR2 SMNVEV (reference sequence). There are 16 residues in the CDR3. This CDR3 reads CASSLRGQASSYEQYF. The CDR3 nucleotides are TGTGCCAGCAGCCTTAGAGGACAGGCGAGCTCCTACGAGCAGTACTTC.

This clone was observed a single time. Other DNA sequences in this specimen translate into the identical CDR3. The CDR3 spells CASSQIAGAYEQYF. Here the CDR3 DNA reads TGCGCCAGCAGCCAGATAGCGGGAGCTTACGAGCAGTACTTC. The chain is built from TRBV4-1 and TRBJ2-7, with 9 bases that match TRBD2. Trimming at V came to 3 bases and at J to 4 bases, leaving 4 bases not matched to a gene. There are 14 residues in the CDR3. Germline V gene lookup returns CDR1 MGHRA and CDR2 YSYEKL.

The CDR3 DNA is TGTGCCAGTAGCAGGGACCACCCCTACGAGCAGTACTTC. Its translation is CASSRDHPYEQYF. V gene TRBV19 combines with J gene TRBJ2-7; D assignment may be TRBD1 or TRBD2 (5 bases each). Looked up from germline, CDR1 is LNHDA and CDR2 is SQIVND (reference sequence). The V gene lost 6 bases and the J gene lost 2 bases, with 11 bases spanning the gap. The CDR3 loop spans 13 amino acids.

This chain joins TRBV28 and TRBJ2-1, with 8 positions matching TRBD2. The CDR3 totals 15 residues. Germline V lookup: CDR1 MDHEN, CDR2 SYDVKM. Unmatched junction bases numbered 8, after V lost 6 bases and J lost 4 bases. CDR3: CASRPGLGWYNEQFF. The CDR3 nucleotides read TGTGCCAGCAGGCCGGGACTAGGTTGGTACAATGAGCAGTTCTTC.

This clone was detected only once. The genes are TRBV28 and TRBJ2-3; a weak D match, TRBD1 (5 bases). Germline V gene sequence: CDR1 MDHEN, CDR2 SYDVKM. Trimming shortened V by 2 bases and J by 3 bases, and 9 bases separated the two germline ends. The CDR3 totals 14 residues. CDR3 nucleotide sequence: TGTGCCAGCAGTTTAATGGACACAACAGATACGCAGTATTTT. This gives the protein CASSLMDTTDTQYF. Complete variable domain (other parts from reference TRBV28 and TRBJ2-3): DVKVTQSSRYLVKRTGEKVFLECVQDMDHENMFWYRQDPGLGLRLIYFSYDVKMKEKGDIPEGYSVSREKKERFSLILESASTNQTSMYLCASSLMDTTDTQYFGPGTRLTVL.

CDR3 sequence reads: CASSPQTGAGYGYTF. In nucleotides, the CDR3 is TGTGCCAGCAGTCCCCAGACAGGGGCGGGTTATGGCTACACCTTC. V and J are TRBV6-1 and TRBJ1-2, with 8 bases that match TRBD1. The CDR3 runs to 15 residues. Germline trimming cut 5 bases from V and 5 bases from J; bases unmatched to any gene: 10. Germline lookup yields CDR1 MNHNS and CDR2 SASEGT.

The CDR3, as DNA: TGTGCCAGCAGCAATTACAGGGACTCCTACGAGCAGTACTTC. Amino acids: CASSNYRDSYEQYF. J is TRBJ2-7 and V is TRBV5-6; D is perhaps TRBD1 (6 bases). Looked up from germline, CDR1 is SGHDT and CDR2 is YYEEEE. Deletions cut 4 bases from V and 0 bases from J, with 11 bases between. CDR3 length equals 14 residues.

V is TRBV2 and J is TRBJ1-1; D might be TRBD1 (5 bases). Looked up from germline, CDR1 is SNHLY and CDR2 is FYNNEI. The V gene lost 3 bases and the J gene lost 5 bases, with 16 bases spanning the gap. This CDR3 spans 15 amino acids. CDR3 amino acids: CASSETRPGGTEAFF. CDR3 coding DNA: TGTGCCAGCAGTGAGACCCGGCCGGGGGGTACTGAAGCTTTCTTT.

The V and J genes are TRBV19 and TRBJ2-5, with a tentative D call TRBD2 (6 bases). The V gene's germline CDR1 is LNHDA and CDR2 SQIVND (reference sequence). CDR3 size: 13 residues. V was trimmed by 3 bases and J by 5 bases, leaving 10 bases between them. The CDR3 here is CASSIGGFETQYF. The CDR3 nucleotides read TGTGCCAGTAGTATTGGGGGGTTTGAGACCCAGTACTTC.

This chain uses TRBV19 with TRBJ2-7, with 7 bases that match TRBD1. J lost 2 bases, V lost 3 bases, and 22 bases had no gene match. There are 20 residues in the CDR3. Germline-derived CDR1 and CDR2 are LNHDA and SQIVND (reference sequence). The CDR3 here is CASSIWGTEWGPQGAYEQYF. The CDR3, as DNA: TGTGCCAGTAGTATCTGGGGCACGGAATGGGGCCCGCAGGGGGCCTACGAGCAGTACTTC. The full variable domain, its missing parts supplied by reference TRBV19 and TRBJ2-7, is DGGITQSPKYLFRKEGQNVTLSCEQNLNHDAMYWYRQDPGQGLRLIYYSQIVNDFQKGDIAEGYSVSREKKESFPLTVTSAQKNPTAFYLCASSIWGTEWGPQGAYEQYFGPGTRLTVT.

Of note for this clone: At one boundary the junction diverges from the germline segment, which might be a read error. The chain couples TRBV7-9 to TRBJ1-5; D may be TRBD1 (6 bases). Per the germline V gene, CDR1 is SEHNR and CDR2 is FQNEAQ (reference sequence). The CDR3 length is 12 residues. The DNA for the CDR3 is TGTGCCAGCACCTTAGGGGGTCTTCCCCAGCATTTT. It codes for CASTLGGLPQHF.

This sequence joins TRBV6-6 and TRBJ2-2; 7 bases match TRBD2. V gave up 10 bases and J gave up 0 bases; unmatched junction bases: 5. The length of the CDR3 is 14 residues. Germline loops: CDR1 MNHNY, CDR2 SVGAGI (reference sequence). CDR3 nucleotide sequence: TGTGCCACCACCAGCGGGGCGAACACCGGGGAGCTGTTTTTT. This encodes CATTSGANTGELFF.

This sequence joins TRBV19 and TRBJ1-2; 9 bases align to TRBD1. This CDR3 is built from 12 residues. The ends lost 5 bases at V and 8 bases at J; junction bases unmatched: 3. Germline CDR1 is LNHDA and CDR2 is SQIVND (reference sequence). The CDR3 spells CASSDRGGGYTF. CDR3 nucleotides: TGTGCCAGTAGTGACAGGGGGGGCGGCTACACCTTC.

On this clone: This CDR3 is also generated by other DNA sequences in the sample. The chain uses TRBV5-6 and TRBJ1-1; 7 nucleotides agree with TRBD1. The CDR3 spans 12 residues. With V trimmed by 2 bases and J by 7 bases, 2 bases remained unmatched. The germline CDR1 and CDR2 sequences are SGHDT and YYEEEE. Here the CDR3 reads CASSLGTVEAFF. For the CDR3, the DNA is TGTGCCAGCAGCTTAGGGACAGTTGAAGCTTTCTTT.

The chain combines TRBV28 with TRBJ2-1, with a tentative D call TRBD2 (6 bases). V lost 7 bases, J lost 0 bases, and 22 bases lay in between. The CDR3 runs to 18 residues. Germline V gene sequence: CDR1 MDHEN, CDR2 SYDVKM. CDR3 nucleotides: TGTGCCAGCAAACCGAGGAGGGGAAACCCATCCTCCTACAATGAGCAGTTCTTC. Protein sequence: CASKPRRGNPSSYNEQFF.

Regarding this clone: Other nucleotide sequences in the sample specify the same CDR3. The V call is TRBV9, the J call TRBJ2-7; 8 bases fit TRBD2. The CDR3 runs to 15 residues. The germline V gene has CDR1 SGDLS and CDR2 YYNGEE. Trimming removed 0 bases from V and 2 bases from J; junction bases left unmatched: 4. The CDR3 loop is CASSVASGGPYEQYF. CDR3 DNA: TGTGCCAGCAGCGTAGCTTCGGGAGGGCCCTACGAGCAGTACTTC. Variable domain in full (rest from reference TRBV9 and TRBJ2-7): DSGVTQTPKHLITATGQRVTLRCSPRSGDLSVYWYQQSLDQGLQFLIQYYNGEERAKGNILERFSAQQFPDLHSELNLSSLELGDSALYFCASSVASGGPYEQYFGPGTRLTVT.

This sequence joins TRBV5-1 and TRBJ1-2; D is unclear. Per the germline V gene, CDR1 is SGHRS and CDR2 is YFSETQ. V lost 3 bases, J lost 0 bases, and 15 bases lay in between. This CDR3 is 16 amino acids long. Here the CDR3 DNA reads TGCGCCAGCAGCTCCCTGCCGGACGGATCTAACTATGGCTACACCTTC. Its protein is CASSSLPDGSNYGYTF. The full variable domain, completed using reference TRBV5-1 and TRBJ1-2, is KAGVTQTPRYLIKTRGQQVTLSCSPISGHRSVSWYQQTPGQGLQFLFEYFSETQRNKGNFPGRFSGRQFSNSRSEMNVSTLELGDSALYLCASSSLPDGSNYGYTFGSGTRLTVV.

The rearrangement joins TRBV10-1 to TRBJ1-1; D not certain. CDR3 length: 14 residues. V was shortened by 3 bases and J by 0 bases, with 8 bases between the two germline ends. The V gene's germline CDR1 is WNHNN and CDR2 SYGVQD (reference sequence). This CDR3 is CASSDNSLNTEAFF. CDR3 in DNA: TGCGCCAGCAGTGATAACTCCTTGAACACTGAAGCTTTCTTT.

The chain uses TRBV28 and TRBJ1-4; 8 positions match TRBD1. The CDR3 has 16 residues. From germline, CDR1 is MDHEN and CDR2 SYDVKM. The V gene end was trimmed by 7 bases and the J gene end by 2 bases; junction bases not matched to a gene: 9. CDR3 residues: CASTLGRGRTNEKLFF. The CDR3 nucleotides read TGTGCCAGCACCCTGGGCAGGGGGCGGACTAATGAAAAACTGTTTTTT.

The V call is TRBV13, the J call TRBJ2-4, with 10 bases that match TRBD1. Trimming took 5 bases from V and 5 from J; bases not matched to a gene: 9. CDR1 is PRHDT, CDR2 FYEKMQ, per germline (reference sequence). The CDR3 runs 16 residues. As DNA, the CDR3 is TGTGCCAGCAGCCCACGGGACAGGGGAAAAGAAAACATTCAGTACTTC. Amino acid sequence: CASSPRDRGKENIQYF.

The gene calls are TRBV19 and TRBJ1-2; TRBD1 matches at 8 bases. This CDR3 contains 15 residues. V shed 7 bases, J shed 2 bases, and the junction held 9 bases outside the gene matches. Per germline, CDR1 LNHDA and CDR2 SQIVND (reference sequence). The CDR3 region is CASTSQGAGNYGYTF. DNA of the CDR3: TGTGCCAGTACCTCTCAGGGGGCTGGAAACTATGGCTACACCTTC. The full variable domain, rest sourced from reference TRBV19 and TRBJ1-2, is DGGITQSPKYLFRKEGQNVTLSCEQNLNHDAMYWYRQDPGQGLRLIYYSQIVNDFQKGDIAEGYSVSREKKESFPLTVTSAQKNPTAFYLCASTSQGAGNYGYTFGSGTRLTVV.

The V call is TRBV2, the J call TRBJ2-7, with TRBD2 identical over 14 bases. Germline V gene sequence: CDR1 SNHLY, CDR2 FYNNEI. Germline trimming cut 1 base from V and 3 bases from J; bases unmatched to any gene: 2. The CDR3 runs to 16 residues. In DNA, the CDR3 is TGTGCCAGCAGTGAAGGACTAGCGGGAGGGGTCTACGAGCAGTACTTC. Translated, it gives CASSEGLAGGVYEQYF.

The chain carries TRBV27 and TRBJ1-1; unclear D gene. The V and J ends lost 5 bases and 6 bases respectively, with 13 bases between them. The CDR3 length is 13 residues. Looked up from germline, CDR1 is MNHEY and CDR2 is SMNVEV (reference sequence). In nucleotides, the CDR3 is TGTGCCAGCAGTATCAGGTATTCCGCTGAAGCTTTCTTT. Its protein product is CASSIRYSAEAFF.

The chain links TRBV11-1 to TRBJ1-1; 7 bases align to TRBD1. V lost 5 bases to trimming and J lost 5 bases; unmatched junction nucleotides: 2. Germline-derived CDR1 and CDR2 are SGHAT and FQDESV (reference sequence). The CDR3 is 12 amino acids. The CDR3 bases are TGTGCCAGCAGCCAGACAGGGACTGAAGCTTTCTTT. As protein: CASSQTGTEAFF.